This T cell receptor (beta chain) stems from a study of shared clonotypes between healthy human individuals. The wider study: Researchers drew samples from a couple of women and three men aged 18 to 49.

The CD4+ fraction was divided into a CD45RA+ naive subset and a CD45RA-negative memory subset. Sequencing was performed with immunoSEQ multiplex PCR; in TCRdb, only in-frame clones are kept and a portion is missing. Of approximately 1,500,000 clones listed, 98% are singletons. Looked up from germline, CDR1 is LGHNA and CDR2 is YSLEER. The CDR3 runs to 15 residues. Trimming shortened V by 4 bases and J by 6 bases, and 19 bases separated the two germline ends. The TCR comes from a man younger than 40 in good health. This chain uses TRBV4-3 with TRBJ2-7, with D perhaps matching TRBD1 (6 bases). Sequenced sample: naive CD4+ T cells sorted from blood. Subset described: CD45RA+ positively selected. CDR3 nucleotides: TGCGCCAGCAGCCCAATCCAGGGGTCGAAGAGCGAGCAGTACTTC. It translates to CASSPIQGSKSEQYF.